This T cell receptor beta chain was identified during a study of cytomegalovirus exposure and HLA in healthy donors. Germline lookup yields CDR1 MNHNS and CDR2 SASEGT. This CDR3 is built from 13 residues. With 7 bases clipped from V and 3 bases from J, the junction kept 4 bases outside the gene matches. The PCR contained 60 Vbeta and 13 Jbeta primers. Some clones are missing from TCRdb's copy, which holds only in-frame ones; the method was immunoSEQ multiplex PCR. Of more than 110,000 clones in the sample, about 80% were seen once. The chain has TRBV6-1 and TRBJ2-7, with TRBD1 identical over 9 bases. This clonotype was obtained from a man aged 35-49 years in good health and CMV-seropositive. The sequencing sample was made of PBMCs. The CDR3, as DNA: TGTGCCAGCAACAGGGACAGGGTCTACGAGCAGTACTTC. Protein product: CASNRDRVYEQYF.